The 15 T cell receptor beta chains presented below share a single source sample, sequenced in a study of T cells in Graves' hyperthyroidism and ophthalmopathy (dated by TCRdb to between 2017 and 2020). The library was obtained by multiplex PCR. TCRdb shows the sequencer as Illumina HiSeq 2000. Amplification of TCR beta CDR3 regions was carried out from RNA transcripts. The first round of RT-PCR for the TCR CDR3 was performed with the HTBI primer set and the Qiagen OneStep RT-PCR kit. The raw public data were reprocessed by TCRdb itself: fastp quality trimming at Q25, MiXCR clonotype calling, in-frame beta chains only. Records with the same CDR3 protein are collapsed into one entry carrying the most frequent genes and DNA. A total of fewer than 650,000 distinct CDR3 sequences appear in this sample, around 14% of them only once. Roughly 6.9% of the sample lies in the top ten. Sequencing was carried out using blood. Source of these receptors: a woman under 30 with Graves' ophthalmopathy.

This clonotype was detected many times. The chain joins TRBV24-1 to TRBJ1-1; unclear D gene. Germline V gene data show CDR1 as KGHDR and CDR2 as SFDVKD. The CDR3 length is 15 residues. Deletions cut 3 bases from V and 1 base from J, with 11 bases between. In DNA, the CDR3 is TGTGCCACCAGTGATCCAAGTACCGGGAACACTGAAGCTTTCTTT. Protein product: CATSDPSTGNTEAFF.

Ten or more counts support this clonotype. V is TRBV12-3 or TRBV12-4 and J is TRBJ2-5; 9 bases map to TRBD1. The CDR3 is made up of 15 amino acids. V trimming: 4 bases; J trimming: 2 bases; junction bases outside the gene matches: 5. As DNA, the CDR3 is TGTGCCAGCAGTTCCCGGACAGGGGCGCAAGAGACCCAGTACTTC. Its translation: CASSSRTGAQETQYF.

The chain is built from TRBV19 and TRBJ2-7; D is uncertain. The V and J ends lost 1 base and 0 bases respectively, with 7 bases between them. Germline values: CDR1 LNHDA, CDR2 SQIVND (reference sequence). The CDR3 runs 14 residues. The CDR3 region is CASSIVPSSYEQYF. DNA for the CDR3: TGTGCCAGTAGTATAGTTCCGAGCTCCTACGAGCAGTACTTC.

This clonotype was found many times. The chain employs TRBV27 and TRBJ2-7; possible D gene TRBD2, 6 bases. Germline CDR1 MNHEY, CDR2 SMNVEV (reference sequence). Trimming shortened V by 6 bases and J by 7 bases, and 19 bases separated the two germline ends. The CDR3 is 14 residues long. The chain's CDR3 is CASSGPGAFAEQYF. CDR3 coding DNA: TGTGCCAGCAGCGGACCGGGAGCCTTCGCAGAGCAGTACTTC.

In its sample, this clonotype was seen many times. The CDR3 region is CATSDRDRARGYTDTQYF. The CDR3 coding sequence is TGTGCCACCAGTGATCGGGACAGGGCGCGGGGGTACACAGATACGCAGTATTTT. V and J are TRBV24-1 and TRBJ2-3, with 9 bases aligning to TRBD1. Losses at the gene ends were 3 bases for V and 2 bases for J; bases not matched to a gene: 11. Germline V gene lookup returns CDR1 KGHDR and CDR2 SFDVKD. The CDR3 is made up of 18 amino acids.

This clonotype occurred many times. The chain joins TRBV5-1 to TRBJ2-1; unclear D gene. V was cut by 2 bases and J by 8 bases, with 17 bases left in between. The length of the CDR3 is 15 residues. Looked up from germline, CDR1 is SGHRS and CDR2 is YFSETQ. CDR3 nucleotides: TGCGCCAGCAGCTTCGGGTCTACGCTTGTCGATGAGCAGTTCTTC. This sequence encodes CASSFGSTLVDEQFF.

This clonotype was found many times. The V and J genes are TRBV20-1 and TRBJ1-1, with D unclear. The CDR3 is made up of 12 amino acids. CDR1 and CDR2 from the germline V gene are DFQATT and SNEGSKA (reference sequence). Trimming left V 5 bases short and J 5 bases short, with 12 bases between. The CDR3 loop is CSAPYLHTEAFF. CDR3 DNA: TGCAGTGCTCCATACCTCCATACTGAAGCTTTCTTT.

The chain joins TRBV6-1 to TRBJ1-5; unclear D gene. Germline-derived CDR1 and CDR2 are MNHNS and SASEGT. Deletions cut 3 bases from V and 4 bases from J, with 13 bases between. CDR3 length: 15 amino acids. Here the CDR3 DNA reads TGTGCCAGCAGTGATGCTGGAGAGTGGAATCAGCCCCAGCATTTT. Residues: CASSDAGEWNQPQHF.

This clonotype was picked up a small number of times. The rearrangement links TRBV20-1 to TRBJ2-2, with TRBD1 matching over 7 bases. This CDR3 has 15 amino acids. Germline CDR1 is DFQATT and CDR2 is SNEGSKA (reference sequence). Trimming at V came to 0 bases and at J to 6 bases, leaving 7 bases not matched to a gene. This CDR3 is CSARDPQGDPGELFF. The CDR3 coding sequence is TGCAGTGCTAGAGATCCCCAGGGGGATCCCGGGGAGCTGTTTTTT.

In nucleotides, the CDR3 is TGTGCCAGCATCGGCCGGGACAGAAGTTATGGCTACACCTTC. The encoded protein is CASIGRDRSYGYTF. V and J are TRBV12-3 or TRBV12-4 and TRBJ1-2, with TRBD1 matching 7 bases. This CDR3 has 14 residues. V dropped 7 bases and J dropped 5; count of bases not matched to a gene: 10.

This clonotype was seen only a few times. This chain connects TRBV29-1 to TRBJ2-3; D is undetermined. V dropped 7 bases and J dropped 2 bases, with 13 bases sitting between them. The germline V gene has CDR1 SQVTM and CDR2 ANQGSEA. The CDR3 covers 13 residues. CDR3 loop: CSEMTRATDTQYF. The CDR3 coding sequence is TGCAGCGAGATGACTCGAGCCACAGATACGCAGTATTTT.

This clonotype has ten or more counts. The V call is TRBV7-9, the J call TRBJ1-1, with 7 nucleotides matching TRBD1. The CDR3 runs 15 residues. J lost 3 bases, V lost 6 bases, and 10 bases had no gene match. The germline CDR1 and CDR2 sequences are SEHNR and FQNEAQ (reference sequence). The CDR3 nucleotides are TGTGCCAGCAGAGACAGGGTCGGAGGGGACACTGAAGCTTTCTTT. It encodes CASRDRVGGDTEAFF.

The V and J genes are TRBV19 and TRBJ2-3, with 10 positions matching TRBD2. CDR1 and CDR2 (germline): LNHDA, SQIVND (reference sequence). The CDR3 loop spans 16 amino acids. The CDR3 DNA follows: TGTGCTTCATCGGGGGCACTAGCGGGGAGCACAGATACGCAGTATTTT. It encodes CASSGALAGSTDTQYF.

This clonotype was seen more than once but under ten times. The chain is built from TRBV6-1 and TRBJ2-2; 8 bases are a match to TRBD2. Germline V gene data show CDR1 as MNHNS and CDR2 as SASEGT. V lost 5 bases to trimming and J lost 2 bases; unmatched junction nucleotides: 13. The CDR3 totals 18 residues. CDR3 in amino acids: CASSSISGIPINTGELFF. As DNA, the CDR3 is TGTGCCAGCAGTTCCATTAGCGGGATTCCGATAAACACCGGGGAGCTGTTTTTT.

In its sample, this clonotype was seen many times. V is TRBV28 and J is TRBJ1-2; 7 bases agree with TRBD1. Germline V gives CDR1 MDHEN, CDR2 SYDVKM. J was trimmed by 4 bases and V by 2 bases; bases with no gene match: 4. The CDR3 extends over 14 amino acids. The chain's CDR3 is CASSLPGGGYGYTF. CDR3 coding DNA: TGTGCCAGCAGTTTACCAGGGGGAGGCTATGGCTACACCTTC.